This TCR beta chain stems from a study of T-cell memory formation after mild COVID-19. TCRdb reprocessed the 5' RACE reads via MiXCR and lists one record per CDR3 protein. This table holds 500,000 to 650,000 distinct CDR3 sequences, 20% to 25% found once. Regarding this clonotype: Antigen: not known.

This CDR3 is built from 15 residues. Germline V lookup: CDR1 MNHNS, CDR2 SASEGT. V was clipped by 2 bases and J by 5 bases, with 13 bases between them. Broader study findings: The study detected some responding clones in pre-infection memory, suggesting cross-reactive memory joined.

The chain carries TRBV6-1 and TRBJ1-5, with D perhaps matching TRBD1 (5 bases). The specimen was PBMCs or a T cell subset sorted from them (not recorded which). The receptor comes from an adult woman who had mild COVID-19 (a few samples of this study predate the infection). Cell type and time point are not known. CDR3 in amino acids: CASSEIGLGHQPQHF. The CDR3 DNA is TGTGCCAGCAGTGAAATTGGGTTGGGACATCAGCCCCAGCATTTT.